The rows below give T cell receptor beta chains drawn from one sample of a study of blood T cell repertoires in COVID-19. Generated by immunoSEQ multiplex PCR, the TCRdb table keeps only in-frame clones and is missing some. The sample carries approximately 120,000 clones, around 78% recorded once. The material sequenced was peripheral blood. The origin of the receptors is a human donor in a cohort sampled during active COVID-19. Both conserved end residues are part of each CDR3. The order of the fields is J gene, clone size, V gene, D gene, CDR3 DNA, CDR3 protein. D genes are given only for firm matches. Clone size appears in some rows only: once, few, many, or a class for an expanded clone.

J: TRBJ2-3; size: once; V: TRBV5-4; D: TRBD2; DNA: TGTGCCAGCAGCTTGGCGGGGGGGGCCCCCACAGATACGCAGTATTTT; CDR3: CASSLAGGAPTDTQYF
J: TRBJ1-4; size: NA; V: TRBV28; D: NA; DNA: TGTGCCAGCAGTTTAGGGGCTGCGGGAGGAAATGAAAAACTGTTTTTT; CDR3: CASSLGAAGGNEKLFF
J: TRBJ1-3; size: NA; V: TRBV18; D: TRBD1; DNA: TGTGCCAGCTCACCACTCGAGGGACAGTACTCTGGAAACACCATATATTTT; CDR3: CASSPLEGQYSGNTIYF
J: TRBJ1-2; size: NA; V: TRBV7-9; D: NA; DNA: TGTGCCAGCAGCTTAGTAATATTGGGGAGCGGCTACACCTTC; CDR3: CASSLVILGSGYTF
J: TRBJ1-4; size: NA; V: TRBV2; D: NA; DNA: TGTGCCAGCAGCCCAAGGAGACTCTCAGAAAAACTGTTTTTT; CDR3: CASSPRRLSEKLFF
J: TRBJ2-7; size: NA; V: TRBV28; D: NA; DNA: TGTGCCAGCCTCACAGGGAGCTTCTACGAGCAGTACTTC; CDR3: CASLTGSFYEQYF
J: TRBJ1-1; size: NA; V: TRBV19; D: TRBD1; DNA: TGTGCCAGTACCCATAGTCCGGGACAGTCATTGAACACTGAAGCTTTCTTT; CDR3: CASTHSPGQSLNTEAFF
J: TRBJ2-1; size: NA; V: TRBV5-1; D: NA; DNA: TGCGCCAGCACGCTAGAGCACAATGAGCAGTTCTTC; CDR3: CASTLEHNEQFF
J: TRBJ2-7; size: few; V: TRBV3-1/TRBV3-2; D: NA; DNA: TGTGCCAGCAGCCCTGAGACAGAGTTGTACGAGCAGTACTTC; CDR3: CASSPETELYEQYF
J: TRBJ2-1; size: NA; V: TRBV28; D: TRBD1; DNA: TGTGCCAGCAGAACGGGACAGCCTATAGATGAGCAGTTCTTC; CDR3: CASRTGQPIDEQFF
J: TRBJ1-1; size: NA; V: TRBV28; D: TRBD1; DNA: TGTGCCAGCAGTTGGACAGGGGGGGCCACGGTGAACACTGAAGCTTTCTTT; CDR3: CASSWTGGATVNTEAFF
J: TRBJ2-7; size: NA; V: TRBV19; D: TRBD2; DNA: TGTGCCAGTAGTGACCCCTCTAGCGGGGGTCCATCCTACGAGCAGTACTTC; CDR3: CASSDPSSGGPSYEQYF
J: TRBJ2-6; size: NA; V: TRBV9; D: TRBD1; DNA: TGTGCCAGCACCCGAGAGGGGGCGGTCCCTGCGGCCAACGTCCTGACTTTC; CDR3: CASTREGAVPAANVLTF
J: TRBJ2-2; size: few; V: TRBV7-3; D: TRBD1; DNA: TGTGCCAGCAGCCGGACAGGGGATAGCACCGGGGAGCTGTTTTTT; CDR3: CASSRTGDSTGELFF
J: TRBJ2-1; size: once; V: TRBV11-2; D: TRBD2; DNA: TGTGCCAGCAGCTCCGGTAGCGGGGGAGCCTTTCATGAGCAGTTCTTC; CDR3: CASSSGSGGAFHEQFF
J: TRBJ2-2; size: NA; V: TRBV5-1; D: TRBD2; DNA: TGCGCCAGCAGCTCGACTAGCGGGGGGTCCGGGGAGCTGTTTTTT; CDR3: CASSSTSGGSGELFF
J: TRBJ1-5; size: few; V: TRBV18; D: NA; DNA: TGTGCCAGCTCACCACGGGCGGGGCATCAGCCCCAGCATTTT; CDR3: CASSPRAGHQPQHF
J: TRBJ2-3; size: few; V: TRBV28; D: TRBD2; DNA: TGTGCCAGCAGCACCTCCCGGTCAGCGGGGGGGCGGGATACGCAGTATTTT; CDR3: CASSTSRSAGGRDTQYF
J: TRBJ2-1; size: few; V: TRBV19; D: NA; DNA: TGTGCCAGTAGTATCGGGTCCAGCGCGACCTCCTACAATGAGCAGTTCTTC; CDR3: CASSIGSSATSYNEQFF
J: TRBJ2-3; size: NA; V: TRBV30; D: TRBD1; DNA: TGTGCCTGCGACGAGGGGGCAGGCACAGATACGCAGTATTTT; CDR3: CACDEGAGTDTQYF
J: TRBJ1-2; size: once; V: TRBV7-9; D: TRBD1; DNA: TGTGCCAGCAGCCTCGGACAGGGGGCGATCTATGGCTACACCTTC; CDR3: CASSLGQGAIYGYTF
J: TRBJ2-3; size: NA; V: TRBV3-1/TRBV3-2; D: NA; DNA: TGTGCCAGCAGCCCCGTTCCCTCTAGCACAGATACGCAGTATTTT; CDR3: CASSPVPSSTDTQYF
J: TRBJ2-3; size: NA; V: TRBV27; D: NA; DNA: TGTGCCAGCAGTCCCCTAAATGTGGGGCGAAGGGCAGATACGCAGTATTTT; CDR3: CASSPLNVGRRADTQYF
J: TRBJ2-2; size: NA; V: TRBV5-1; D: NA; DNA: TGCGCCAGCAGCTCGGGACTCCTTAAGATAAAAGCCAACACCGGGGAGCTGTTTTTT; CDR3: CASSSGLLKIKANTGELFF
J: TRBJ2-7; size: NA; V: TRBV5-6; D: TRBD1; DNA: TGTGCCAGCAACCATGGGGACAGGGTGAACGAGCAGTACTTC; CDR3: CASNHGDRVNEQYF
J: TRBJ2-1; size: NA; V: TRBV11-3; D: TRBD2; DNA: TGTGCCAGCAGCCCTCAGCGGGGGCCCTCCTACAATGAGCAGTTCTTC; CDR3: CASSPQRGPSYNEQFF
J: TRBJ2-3; size: NA; V: TRBV20-1; D: NA; DNA: TGCAGTGCTGAGGTAGATACGCAGTATTTT; CDR3: CSAEVDTQYF
J: TRBJ2-7; size: NA; V: TRBV7-8; D: TRBD1; DNA: TGTGCCAGCAGCCCCAGGGACAGTTCTCCCTACGAGCAGTACTTC; CDR3: CASSPRDSSPYEQYF
J: TRBJ1-2; size: once; V: TRBV28; D: NA; DNA: TGTGCCAGCAGTTTATTCCAGGCACCTAACTATGGCTACACCTTC; CDR3: CASSLFQAPNYGYTF
J: TRBJ2-5; size: NA; V: TRBV21-1; D: NA; DNA: TGTGCCAGCAGCAAAGTGGAAGGGATCCTAGCGGGGACCCAAGAGACCCAGTACTTC; CDR3: CASSKVEGILAGTQETQYF
J: TRBJ1-1; size: NA; V: TRBV28; D: NA; DNA: TGTGCCAGCAGTAAGGACTGGAGGCCTGAAGCTTTCTTT; CDR3: CASSKDWRPEAFF
J: TRBJ1-1; size: NA; V: TRBV27; D: NA; DNA: TGTGCCAGCAGTAACGCCCCAGGGGCCACTGAAGCTTTCTTT; CDR3: CASSNAPGATEAFF
J: TRBJ2-7; size: NA; V: TRBV4-2; D: NA; DNA: TGTGCCAGCAGCCAAGGGGACATCGACGAGCAGTACTTC; CDR3: CASSQGDIDEQYF
J: TRBJ1-4; size: NA; V: TRBV5-1; D: TRBD1; DNA: TGCGCCAGCAGACGACAGGGTCTTGGTAATGAAAAACTGTTTTTT; CDR3: CASRRQGLGNEKLFF
J: TRBJ1-6; size: NA; V: TRBV18; D: TRBD1; DNA: TGTGCCAGCTCACCGGACAGGGATAATTCACCCCTCCACTTT; CDR3: CASSPDRDNSPLHF
J: TRBJ2-3; size: NA; V: TRBV7-2; D: NA; DNA: TGTGCCAGCAGCTTAGGGGGCCACACAGATACGCAGTATTTT; CDR3: CASSLGGHTDTQYF
J: TRBJ2-3; size: NA; V: TRBV7-9; D: NA; DNA: TGTGCCAGCAGCTTAGGGGGGGGGCGCAAAGATACGCAGTATTTT; CDR3: CASSLGGGRKDTQYF
J: TRBJ2-3; size: NA; V: TRBV6-5; D: TRBD2; DNA: TGTGCCAATTCTTGGGGGGGGAGCACAGATACGCAGTATTTT; CDR3: CANSWGGSTDTQYF
J: TRBJ1-6; size: NA; V: TRBV5-1; D: TRBD1; DNA: TGCGCCAGCAGCTTGGCCGGGACAGTTCGGTCACCCCTCCACTTT; CDR3: CASSLAGTVRSPLHF
J: TRBJ1-1; size: NA; V: TRBV9; D: TRBD1; DNA: TGTGCCAGCAGCCCAAGACAGGGGATGAACACTGAAGCTTTCTTT; CDR3: CASSPRQGMNTEAFF
J: TRBJ2-2; size: NA; V: TRBV7-2; D: NA; DNA: TGTGCCAGCAGCTTGCGGCGGGGGAACACCGGGGAGCTGTTTTTT; CDR3: CASSLRRGNTGELFF
J: TRBJ1-1; size: NA; V: TRBV6-5; D: NA; DNA: TGTGCCAGCAGCTTAGAGGGTTTTTCTGAAGCTTTCTTT; CDR3: CASSLEGFSEAFF
J: TRBJ2-7; size: NA; V: TRBV28; D: NA; DNA: TGTGCCAGCAGTTCGGGGGGAGGGGGATCCTACGAGCAGTACTTC; CDR3: CASSSGGGGSYEQYF
J: TRBJ2-1; size: NA; V: TRBV12-3/TRBV12-4; D: NA; DNA: TGTGCCAGCACCCTAAATGAGCAGTTCTTC; CDR3: CASTLNEQFF
J: TRBJ2-7; size: NA; V: TRBV2; D: NA; DNA: TGTGCCAGCAAGTTAGGAGGGGACTACGAGCAGTACTTC; CDR3: CASKLGGDYEQYF
J: TRBJ1-2; size: NA; V: TRBV30; D: NA; DNA: TGTGCCTGGAGTCTCGGGAAGTATGGCTACACCTTC; CDR3: CAWSLGKYGYTF